The rows below give T cell receptor beta chains drawn from one sample of a study of beta chain features in type 1 diabetes. Assay used: immunoSEQ multiplex PCR; TCRdb lists only in-frame clones, some missing. This table has 300,000 to 400,000 clones, 13% appearing once. Sequences were obtained from naive CD4+ T cells from blood. The receptors come from a woman between 18 and 29 years old with type 1 diabetes. Both conserved end residues are part of each CDR3. D genes are given only for firm matches. Size is stated for part of the rows, as once, few or many counts, or as a class when the clone is expanded.

D	J	size	V	CDR3	DNA
TRBD1	TRBJ1-5	.	TRBV6-5	CASSYGGQGGAWPQHF	TGTGCCAGCAGTTACGGGGGACAGGGGGGGGCATGGCCCCAGCATTTT
.	TRBJ2-5	.	TRBV18	CASSRGGSETQYF	TGTGCCAGCTCACGGGGGGGCAGCGAGACCCAGTACTTC
TRBD1	TRBJ2-2	.	TRBV19	CASTRVDRDTGELFF	TGTGCCAGTACCAGAGTCGACAGGGACACCGGGGAGCTGTTTTTT
.	TRBJ1-1	few	TRBV7-2	CASSLGGGMNTEAFF	TGTGCCAGCAGCTTAGGGGGCGGAATGAACACTGAAGCTTTCTTT
TRBD1	TRBJ1-2	.	TRBV7-3	CASSPDRVNYGYTF	TGTGCCAGCAGCCCTGACAGGGTTAACTATGGCTACACCTTC
.	TRBJ2-7	.	TRBV11-2	CASSLVLGSYEQYF	TGTGCCAGCAGCTTAGTACTAGGCTCCTACGAGCAGTACTTC
TRBD2	TRBJ2-7	once	TRBV27	CASSLRASGPYEQYF	TGTGCCAGCAGTTTACGGGCTAGCGGCCCGTACGAGCAGTACTTC
TRBD2	TRBJ2-3	few	TRBV5-1	CASSLALAGSTDTQYF	TGCGCCAGCAGCTTGGCACTAGCGGGGTCCACAGATACGCAGTATTTT
TRBD1	TRBJ1-5	.	TRBV18	CASWTGGNQPQHF	TGTGCCAGCTGGACAGGGGGCAATCAGCCCCAGCATTTT
TRBD1	TRBJ1-2	.	TRBV11-2	CASSSGQRYGYTF	TGTGCCAGCAGCTCGGGACAGAGATATGGCTACACCTTC
TRBD1	TRBJ1-1	.	TRBV30	CAWSVTGGRDTEAFF	TGTGCCTGGAGTGTTACAGGGGGGAGGGACACTGAAGCTTTCTTT
TRBD2	TRBJ2-1	.	TRBV28	CASTLTGTTGGWQFF	TGTGCCAGCACCCTAACCGGGACTACCGGGGGGTGGCAGTTCTTC
.	TRBJ1-5	.	TRBV30	CAWSPFRPQHF	TGTGCCTGGAGTCCCTTTAGGCCCCAGCATTTT
.	TRBJ2-7	.	TRBV28	CASSLSVRQGGGEQYF	TGTGCCAGCAGTTTATCAGTGCGGCAGGGCGGCGGCGAGCAGTACTTC
TRBD2	TRBJ2-3	few	TRBV5-1	CASSPKSGAGRPDTQYF	TGCGCCAGCAGCCCCAAAAGCGGGGCAGGGAGGCCAGATACGCAGTATTTT
.	TRBJ2-1	few	TRBV30	CAWSPLASRYNEQFF	TGTGCCTGGAGTCCCCTAGCGTCACGTTACAATGAGCAGTTCTTC
.	TRBJ2-5	.	TRBV18	CASSPLDSLETQYF	TGTGCCAGCTCACCACTCGACAGCCTAGAGACCCAGTACTTC
.	TRBJ1-1	.	TRBV4-3	CASSQGGGGVTEAFF	TGCGCCAGCAGCCAAGGGGGAGGGGGAGTCACTGAAGCTTTCTTT
TRBD1	TRBJ2-3	.	TRBV19	CASSLGTGVGDTQYF	TGTGCCAGTAGTCTAGGGACAGGGGTAGGAGATACGCAGTATTTT
TRBD1	TRBJ2-7	once	TRBV7-9	CASSSRQGAGEQYF	TGTGCCAGCAGCTCTCGCCAGGGGGCAGGCGAGCAGTACTTC
TRBD2	TRBJ2-7	.	TRBV5-6	CASSMGLAGASYEQYF	TGTGCCAGCAGCATGGGACTAGCGGGAGCATCCTACGAGCAGTACTTC
.	TRBJ2-3	.	TRBV11-2	CASSRDNTDTQYF	TGTGCCAGCAGCCGGGACAACACAGATACGCAGTATTTT
.	TRBJ2-1	.	TRBV11-3	CASSSRSDSLSYNEQFF	TGTGCCAGCAGCTCAAGGTCCGACTCTCTTTCCTACAATGAGCAGTTCTTC